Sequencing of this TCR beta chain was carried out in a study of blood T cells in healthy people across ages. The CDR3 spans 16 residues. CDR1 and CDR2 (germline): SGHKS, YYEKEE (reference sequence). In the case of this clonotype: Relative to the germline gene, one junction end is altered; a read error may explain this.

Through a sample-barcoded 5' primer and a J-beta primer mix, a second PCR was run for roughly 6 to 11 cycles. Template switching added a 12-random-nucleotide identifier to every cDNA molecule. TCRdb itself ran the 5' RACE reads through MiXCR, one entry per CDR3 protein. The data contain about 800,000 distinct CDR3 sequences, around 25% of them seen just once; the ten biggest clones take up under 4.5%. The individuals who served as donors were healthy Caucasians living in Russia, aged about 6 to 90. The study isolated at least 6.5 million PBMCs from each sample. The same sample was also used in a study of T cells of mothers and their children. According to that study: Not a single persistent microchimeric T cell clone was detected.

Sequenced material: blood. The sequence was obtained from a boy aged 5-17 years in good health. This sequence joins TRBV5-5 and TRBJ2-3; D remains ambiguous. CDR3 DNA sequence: TGTGCCAGTAGCTTGGTATCCGGCTTCAGCACAGATACGCAGTATTTT. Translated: CASSLVSGFSTDTQYF.